The source of this TCR beta chain is a study of blood T cell repertoires in COVID-19 (dated by TCRdb to between 2020 and 2021). Study-level background: The collaborator samples originated in the United States, Italy and Spain and spanned the acute and convalescent phases of COVID-19. The material from the prospective study consisted of cDNA or gDNA derived from T cells, B-cell-depleted T cells, or PBMCs. Deeply sampled blood TCRbeta repertoires from subjects exposed to, actively infected with, or recovered from COVID-19 were included in the dataset. A freely available public database, intended as a resource for researchers studying the immune response to SARS-CoV-2, is where the repertoires were released. Samples came from the ongoing ImmuneRACE study (first 160 participants) plus 1,254 subjects from 6 global collaborators. The sample metadata nearly always contained a de-identified subject ID, COVID-19 status, age in years and sex. Where available, HLA class I and class II types were obtained from metadata supplied by the sample provider rather than from assay-based typing.

TCRbeta CDR3 regions were amplified from genomic DNA by means of the immunoSEQ Assay, a bias-controlled multiplex PCR. In the paper's pipeline: Nucleated cell counts per sample were estimated from amplification of reference gene primers within the assay. To quantify the absolute abundance of each unique TCRbeta CDR3 rearrangement, sequence reads were collapsed and filtered. For each sample, productive Simpson clonality was calculated by taking the square root of Simpson's diversity index across productive rearrangements. TCRdb took this table from immuneACCESS and kept in-frame rearrangements with V and J called. Such tables lack part of the clones; where checked against another copy, unresolved V genes explain under half of the gap, and the rest is unexplained. Clone size and V and J calls were adopted from that table, with D and trimming inferred from the DNA. The sample yields about 230,000 clones; approximately 84% were counted once. More than 0.75% of the sample rests with the top ten.

The paper as a whole reports these results and caveats: How much clinical and demographic metadata was included differed by source and by participant, and the metadata was provided uncurated.

The germline V gene sets CDR1 to SGHDN and CDR2 to FVKESK. Including the terminal cysteine and phenylalanine, the CDR3 comprises 15 residues. Only the CDR3 part of the read is kept: 45 bases, read in frame from the first base. At the junction V is shortened by 2 bases and J by 7 bases, with 18 bases in between. Whole blood was collected in K2EDTA tubes by collaborating institutions according to the institutions' own protocols. Collaborator samples were shipped for TCRbeta analysis as frozen whole blood, isolated PBMCs, or DNA extracted from either sample type. This clone was found a few times. The antigen it recognizes is unknown. Within one base of it there is no much larger clone, and no base qualities were kept.

The receptor chain draws on TRBV14 and TRBJ2-7; 6 matching bases give a weak D call of TRBD1. Sequenced: peripheral blood. The receptor was isolated from a man aged 35-49 years with acute or convalescent COVID-19. The DNA is TGTGCCAGCAGCCAACCGGGACAACACCGAGGGGAGCAGTACTTC. It codes for CASSQPGQHRGEQYF.